Listed below are T cell receptor beta chains from one sample, sequenced in a study of blood T cells in healthy people across ages. Via MiXCR, TCRdb re-called the 5' RACE reads, giving one row per CDR3 protein. The sample lists some 1.8 million distinct CDR3 sequences; 39% were seen once. Sequencing was done on a sample of blood. The receptors shown here come from a human donor in good health. Both conserved end residues are part of each CDR3. A D gene is named only where the DNA matches it firmly. Size is omitted from some rows. Given values are once, few, many or a class for expanded clones.

16	TRBV6-1	TRBD2	TRBJ2-3	NA	CASSVGLAGGAGTQYF	TGTGCCAGCAGTGTGGGACTAGCGGGGGGCGCGGGTACGCAGTATTTT
14	TRBV28	NA	TRBJ2-1	NA	CATAVRRPVDEQFF	TGTGCCACGGCCGTGCGCAGGCCAGTCGATGAGCAGTTCTTC
15	TRBV9	NA	TRBJ1-1	NA	CASSGAGAFPTEAFF	TGTGCCAGCAGCGGTGCTGGGGCTTTTCCCACTGAAGCTTTCTTT
18	TRBV4-3	NA	TRBJ2-6	many	CASSQTDSSSSGANVLTF	TGCGCCAGCAGCCAAACCGACAGCTCGAGTTCTGGGGCCAACGTCCTGACTTTC
13	TRBV7-2	NA	TRBJ1-1	NA	CASSLWEGTEAFF	TGTGCCAGCAGCTTATGGGAGGGCACTGAAGCTTTCTTT
15	TRBV24-1	TRBD1	TRBJ2-1	NA	CATRDRGGSYNEQFF	TGTGCCACAAGGGACAGGGGAGGCTCCTACAATGAGCAGTTCTTC
13	TRBV7-3	NA	TRBJ1-2	few	CASSQGQPYGYTF	TGTGCCAGCAGCCAAGGACAGCCCTATGGCTACACCTTC
14	TRBV11-3	TRBD1	TRBJ2-3	NA	CASTPGQGTDTQYF	TGTGCCAGCACCCCAGGACAGGGCACAGATACGCAGTATTTT
17	TRBV20-1	NA	TRBJ2-1	NA	CSARDVAGSSSYNEQFF	TGCAGTGCTAGAGATGTAGCAGGGAGTAGCTCCTACAATGAGCAGTTCTTC
14	TRBV19	NA	TRBJ2-7	few	CASSIDPATYEQYF	TGTGCCAGTAGTATAGACCCCGCCACCTACGAGCAGTACTTC
14	TRBV28	NA	TRBJ2-3	NA	CASTSGISTDTQYF	TGTGCCAGCACCTCAGGGATATCCACAGATACGCAGTATTTT
14	TRBV20-1	TRBD2	TRBJ2-4	many	CSASRGGSYVGQYF	TGCAGTGCCAGCCGGGGAGGGTCTTATGTTGGGCAGTACTTC
11	TRBV6-1	NA	TRBJ2-7	many	CASSDRYEQYF	TGTGCCAGCAGTGATCGGTACGAGCAGTACTTC
15	TRBV12-3/TRBV12-4	TRBD1	TRBJ2-1	NA	CASNSDRAIVNEQFF	TGTGCCAGCAATTCGGACAGGGCGATTGTCAATGAGCAGTTCTTC
15	TRBV4-1	TRBD2	TRBJ2-1	NA	CASSHSGGPHNEQFF	TGCGCCAGCAGCCATAGCGGGGGGCCCCACAATGAGCAGTTCTTC
14	TRBV13	NA	TRBJ2-7	NA	CASSLSLETEEQYF	TGTGCCAGCAGCCTTTCCTTAGAAACGGAGGAGCAGTACTTC
18	TRBV7-9	NA	TRBJ1-1	NA	CASSLRAGGVLGNTEAFF	TGTGCCAGCAGCTTACGCGCGGGAGGGGTCCTCGGGAACACTGAAGCTTTCTTT
16	TRBV12-3/TRBV12-4	TRBD2	TRBJ2-5	NA	CASSSDLAGTPETQYF	TGTGCCAGCAGTTCAGATCTAGCGGGGACTCCAGAGACCCAGTACTTC
16	TRBV28	NA	TRBJ1-1	NA	CASSRIGTLVNTEAFF	TGTGCCAGCAGTAGAATCGGGACTCTCGTGAACACTGAAGCTTTCTTT
15	TRBV6-4	TRBD1	TRBJ1-2	many	CASSDTPQGLSGYTF	TGTGCCAGCAGTGACACTCCACAGGGGTTGAGTGGCTACACCTTC
14	TRBV7-2	NA	TRBJ1-1	NA	CASSLGRGAIEAFF	TGTGCCAGCAGCTTAGGGAGGGGAGCAATCGAAGCTTTCTTT
12	TRBV12-5	NA	TRBJ2-1	NA	CASGFGDNEQFF	TGTGCTAGTGGTTTTGGAGACAATGAGCAGTTCTTC
16	TRBV4-2	NA	TRBJ1-1	NA	CASSQDLGIVNTEAFF	TGTGCCAGCAGCCAAGATCTCGGAATAGTAAACACTGAAGCTTTCTTT
13	TRBV5-4	NA	TRBJ2-7	few	CASSRAAVDEQYF	TGTGCCAGCTCCAGAGCGGCGGTCGACGAGCAGTACTTC
16	TRBV4-2	NA	TRBJ1-1	NA	CASSQGLAGMNTEAFF	TGTGCCAGCAGCCAAGGGTTAGCAGGTATGAACACTGAAGCTTTCTTT
12	TRBV20-1	NA	TRBJ2-7	few	CSARVDSYEQYF	TGCAGTGCTAGAGTTGACTCCTACGAGCAGTACTTC
15	TRBV12-3/TRBV12-4	TRBD1	TRBJ1-3	once	CASSTPGGSGNTIYF	TGTGCCAGCAGTACCCCAGGGGGTTCTGGAAACACCATATATTTT
14	TRBV4-3	NA	TRBJ1-2	NA	CASSQQDRERGYTF	TGCGCCAGCAGCCAACAAGACAGAGAAAGGGGCTACACCTTC
12	TRBV20-1	NA	TRBJ2-3	NA	CSAPSGGDTQYF	TGCAGTGCCCCATCTGGCGGAGATACGCAGTATTTT
13	TRBV20-1	NA	TRBJ2-7	NA	CSATHTSPYEQYF	TGCAGTGCTACCCATACTAGCCCCTACGAGCAGTACTTC
14	TRBV7-2	NA	TRBJ2-4	NA	CASSLALPRNIQYF	TGTGCCAGCAGCTTAGCTCTACCCAGAAACATTCAGTACTTC
16	TRBV27	NA	TRBJ2-7	once	CASSLGTGPRGDEQYF	TGTGCCAGCAGTTTGGGGACCGGGCCCCGCGGCGACGAGCAGTACTTC
12	TRBV29-1	NA	TRBJ2-5	NA	CSVEPAQETQYF	TGCAGCGTTGAACCAGCCCAAGAGACCCAGTACTTC
14	TRBV7-8	TRBD1	TRBJ1-2	NA	CASSLWDRNYGYTF	TGTGCCAGCAGCTTATGGGACAGGAACTATGGCTACACCTTC
17	TRBV6-5	NA	TRBJ1-6	NA	CASSYSKWNLRNSPLHF	TGTGCCAGCAGTTACTCGAAATGGAACCTGAGGAATTCACCCCTCCACTTT
15	TRBV5-1	TRBD2	TRBJ2-3	NA	CASSWTSGAPDTQYF	TGCGCCAGCAGCTGGACTAGCGGGGCCCCAGATACGCAGTATTTT
22	TRBV5-1	NA	TRBJ2-6	NA	CASSFILASWFRLNSGANVLTF	TGCGCCAGCAGCTTCATACTGGCTTCATGGTTTCGTCTTAACTCTGGGGCCAACGTCCTGACTTTC
16	TRBV20-1	TRBD1	TRBJ2-3	NA	CSAQQWGQLRTDTQYF	TGCAGTGCTCAACAGTGGGGACAGTTACGCACAGATACGCAGTATTTT
15	TRBV5-1	TRBD1	TRBJ1-4	NA	CASRPTTGGSEKLFF	TGCGCCAGCAGACCTACTACAGGGGGCAGTGAAAAACTGTTTTTT
16	TRBV5-1	TRBD2	TRBJ2-3	NA	CASSLSSGVNTDTQYF	TGCGCCAGCAGCTTGAGTAGCGGGGTGAACACAGATACGCAGTATTTT
15	TRBV4-1	NA	TRBJ1-1	NA	CASSQDQGLLTEAFF	TGCGCCAGCAGCCAAGACCAGGGTCTCCTAACTGAAGCTTTCTTT
15	TRBV15	NA	TRBJ2-7	many	CATSSPVGGLNEQYF	TGTGCCACCAGCTCCCCGGTAGGGGGGTTGAACGAGCAGTACTTC
17	TRBV7-2	NA	TRBJ1-6	NA	CASSLGRDMSYNSPLHF	TGTGCCAGCAGCTTGGGACGGGATATGTCCTATAATTCACCCCTCCACTTT
14	TRBV7-2	NA	TRBJ1-2	NA	CASSLSSGPYGYTF	TGTGCCAGCAGCTTATCGTCGGGCCCCTATGGCTACACCTTC
16	TRBV4-3	TRBD2	TRBJ2-1	NA	CARSQDPSGGANEQFF	TGCGCCCGCAGCCAAGATCCTAGCGGGGGGGCCAATGAGCAGTTCTTC
15	TRBV18	TRBD2	TRBJ2-3	NA	CASSPQRGRTDTQYF	TGTGCCAGCTCACCTCAGCGGGGGCGCACAGATACGCAGTATTTT
16	TRBV9	NA	TRBJ1-2	NA	CASSTSLGGVNYGYTF	TGTGCCAGCAGCACCTCCCTGGGGGGGGTTAACTATGGCTACACCTTC
16	TRBV24-1	NA	TRBJ1-5	NA	CATSDPRQDANQPQHF	TGTGCCACCAGTGACCCCCGACAAGACGCTAATCAGCCCCAGCATTTT
16	TRBV20-1	NA	TRBJ1-5	few	CSALIGGGSSNQPQHF	TGCAGTGCCTTGATAGGAGGCGGGAGTAGCAATCAGCCCCAGCATTTT
15	TRBV20-1	NA	TRBJ2-1	NA	CSARSYPSSYNEQFF	TGCAGTGCTAGATCGTATCCGAGCTCCTACAATGAGCAGTTCTTC
12	TRBV5-6	NA	TRBJ2-4	many	CASSLDLNIQYF	TGTGCCAGCAGCTTGGACTTAAACATTCAGTACTTC
13	TRBV29-1	NA	TRBJ1-4	NA	CSVGAATNEKLFF	TGCAGCGTTGGGGCAGCCACTAATGAAAAACTGTTTTTT
12	TRBV20-1	NA	TRBJ2-1	NA	CSARDRGREQFF	TGCAGTGCTAGAGATCGGGGGAGAGAGCAGTTCTTC